The rows below give T cell receptor beta chains drawn from one sample of a study of blood T cell repertoires in COVID-19. The assay was immunoSEQ multiplex PCR, and TCRdb's table has in-frame clones only and misses some. In the table there are about 380,000 clones, 90% of which are singletons. The sequenced sample consisted of peripheral blood. The receptors come from a man between 18 and 35 years old with active or convalescent COVID-19. The CDR3 runs from the conserved cysteine through the conserved F or W.

j_call v_call cdr3_aa
TRBJ2-3 TRBV6-1 CASSDRGLTDTQYF
TRBJ2-1 TRBV9 CASSVVLTTYNEQFF
TRBJ2-7 TRBV19 CASSIQAVPTYEQYF
TRBJ1-2 TRBV27 CASSKPGGGYTF
TRBJ2-5 TRBV28 CASSESGGAGETQYF
TRBJ1-4 TRBV5-1 CASSLVGEKLFF
TRBJ2-1 TRBV19 CASSMWKTSENEQFF
TRBJ1-2 TRBV5-4 CASSLDLPNYGYTF
TRBJ1-2 TRBV3-1/TRBV3-2 CASSQGQGNGYTF
TRBJ1-5 TRBV6-5 CASSRRQTDQPQHF
TRBJ1-2 TRBV5-5 CASSLGGRSANYGYTF
TRBJ1-2 TRBV28 CASSLTKSNYGYTF
TRBJ2-2 TRBV6-6 CATSELASYTGELFF
TRBJ1-1 TRBV28 CASSFMGQVAEAFF
TRBJ2-5 TRBV18 CASSSASGGMETQYF
TRBJ2-1 TRBV11-2 CASSLTSGGGEQFF
TRBJ1-5 TRBV6-5 CASSYSSGYQPQHF
TRBJ1-5 TRBV2 CASSDNSNQPQHF
TRBJ1-2 TRBV27 CASSLSWTGVGDGYTF
TRBJ2-1 TRBV5-1 CASSALSSGTGNEQFF
TRBJ2-1 TRBV7-6 CASSFGLAGEIYNEQFF
TRBJ2-2 TRBV18 CASSPRQGNTGELFF
TRBJ2-3 TRBV28 CASSSGTSGRRADTQYF
TRBJ1-4 TRBV2 CASSDGGANEKLFF
TRBJ1-4 TRBV5-3 CARSLEWAGGGDNEKLFF
TRBJ2-3 TRBV2 CASSYLTGDTQYF
TRBJ1-6 TRBV5-4 CASSQAGQLNSPLHF
TRBJ1-2 TRBV27 CASTRQGLGGYTF
TRBJ1-5 TRBV24-1 CATSDRTGNQPQHF
TRBJ1-2 TRBV4-1 CASRPIGGSGWGYTF
TRBJ2-3 TRBV19 CASSIGTGVADTQYF
TRBJ1-2 TRBV7-9 CASSLETGYGGYTF
TRBJ1-5 TRBV7-2 CASSPGQGASGQPQHF
TRBJ2-1 TRBV6-5 CASSYRVSAYNEQFF
TRBJ2-7 TRBV4-3 CASSQDGTVYEQYF
TRBJ1-4 TRBV28 CASSLDTGGREKLFF
TRBJ1-5 TRBV28 CASSFRVRQPQHF
TRBJ1-5 TRBV6-2/TRBV6-3 CASSSDRISNQPQHF
TRBJ1-3 TRBV28 CASSLRGRSGGNTIYF